One and the same sample provided the 30 T cell receptor beta chains below, sequenced in a study of cytomegalovirus exposure and HLA in healthy donors. Primers for the PCR totalled 60 Vbeta and 13 Jbeta. Measured with immunoSEQ multiplex PCR; TCRdb has only the in-frame clones, and not every one. This sample carries some 170,000 clones, around three quarters of them seen once, and the ten largest clones take more than 0.8%. The sequenced sample consisted of PBMCs. All receptors come from a woman between 40 and 50 years old in good health and CMV-seronegative.

About this clone itself: One junction end does not reproduce the germline sequence, and a read error may be involved. V is TRBV7-9 and J is TRBJ2-3, with 8 bases identical to TRBD2. Germline loops: CDR1 SEHNR, CDR2 FQNEAQ (reference sequence). This CDR3 is built from 17 residues. The CDR3 DNA follows: TGTTCCAGCAGCTTAATTAGCGGGAAAGGGCAGGGAGATACGCAGTATTTT. The encoded protein is CSSSLISGKGQGDTQYF.

The gene calls are TRBV2 and TRBJ2-3; D not resolved. Germline CDR1 reads SNHLY; CDR2 reads FYNNEI. V gave up 8 bases and J gave up 2 bases, with 14 bases separating them. The CDR3 totals 14 residues. The CDR3 region is CASRIHPSTDTQYF. CDR3 coding DNA: TGTGCCAGCCGAATACACCCTTCCACAGATACGCAGTATTTT.

The rearrangement uses TRBV14 and TRBJ2-2; 7 positions match TRBD2. This CDR3 is 18 amino acids long. Germline V gene sequence: CDR1 SGHDN, CDR2 FVKESK. Losses at the gene ends were 5 bases for V and 5 bases for J; bases not matched to a gene: 17. The CDR3 coding sequence is TGTGCCAGCAGCACCGCTAGCGGCCCCCGGCCGGGGACCGGGGAGCTGTTTTTT. It is translated as CASSTASGPRPGTGELFF.

Concerning this clone: Other DNA sequences from this sample encode an identical CDR3 as well. This rearrangement joins TRBV5-6 to TRBJ2-3; 7 bases match TRBD2. The V and J ends lost 0 bases and 3 bases, in that order; junction bases with no gene match: 4. CDR1 is SGHDT and CDR2 is YYEEEE in the germline V gene. CDR3 length equals 15 residues. As DNA, the CDR3 is TGTGCCAGCAGCTTGGGCGGGAGAGGGACAGATACGCAGTATTTT. Translated: CASSLGGRGTDTQYF.

The chain is built from TRBV28 and TRBJ2-1; D unresolved. From germline, CDR1 is MDHEN and CDR2 SYDVKM. V was trimmed by 6 bases and J by 11 bases, leaving 14 bases between them. The CDR3 loop spans 12 amino acids. For the CDR3, the DNA is TGTGCCAGCAGCCCCCTGGGCGACAAGCAGTTCTTC. Translation: CASSPLGDKQFF.

V gene TRBV7-9 combines with J gene TRBJ1-2, with no clear D. With 9 bases removed from V and 3 bases from J, the gap between germline ends came to 11 bases. Germline V lookup: CDR1 SEHNR, CDR2 FQNEAQ (reference sequence). The CDR3 covers 12 residues. The CDR3 reads CASLDGYYGYTF. Written as DNA, the CDR3 is TGTGCCAGTCTAGACGGATACTATGGCTACACCTTC. The whole variable domain, filled in from reference TRBV7-9 and TRBJ1-2, reads DTGVSQNPRHKITKRGQNVTFRCDPISEHNRLYWYRQTLGQGPEFLTYFQNEAQLEKSRLLSDRFSAERPKGSFSTLEIQRTEQGDSAMYLCASLDGYYGYTFGSGTRLTVV.

The chain links TRBV6-4 to TRBJ2-2; TRBD2 might be the D (7 bases). This CDR3 is 17 amino acids long. Per germline, CDR1 MRHNA and CDR2 SNTAGT. Between the trimmed V and J ends, which lost 5 bases and 0 bases, there was a span of 16 bases. In DNA form, the CDR3 reads TGTGCCAGCAGTCTAGGGGGGGACACCTCGAACACCGGGGAGCTGTTTTTT. It encodes CASSLGGDTSNTGELFF.

V gene TRBV5-1 combines with J gene TRBJ1-2; tentative D call: TRBD1 (6 bases). This CDR3 is built from 14 residues. Germline assignment: CDR1 SGHRS and CDR2 YFSETQ. Trimming pared 4 bases from V and 2 bases from J, leaving 12 bases between. The DNA for the CDR3 is TGCGCCAGCAGCCCCGGACAGATCAACTATGGCTACACCTTC. Translated: CASSPGQINYGYTF.

The V call is TRBV28, the J call TRBJ1-2; D uncertain. Germline CDR1 MDHEN, CDR2 SYDVKM. The CDR3 covers 12 residues. Trimming shortened V by 2 bases and J by 5 bases, and 6 bases separated the two germline ends. In DNA form, the CDR3 reads TGTGCCAGCAGTTTAGAGGCTTATGGCTACACCTTC. Translating it yields CASSLEAYGYTF.

This chain joins TRBV7-9 and TRBJ2-5; 7 positions agree with TRBD2. The CDR3 spans 15 residues. Looked up from germline, CDR1 is SEHNR and CDR2 is FQNEAQ (reference sequence). Trimming at V came to 6 bases and at J to 2 bases, leaving 9 bases not matched to a gene. The CDR3 region is CASSPRGGVQETQYF. The CDR3 DNA follows: TGTGCCAGCAGTCCTAGGGGAGGGGTGCAAGAGACCCAGTACTTC.

The V gene is TRBV27, the J gene TRBJ2-7; D is perhaps TRBD1 (6 bases). In germline, CDR1 is MNHEY, CDR2 SMNVEV (reference sequence). The CDR3 covers 15 residues. The V end was cut by 2 bases, the J end by 4 bases, with 15 bases between. CDR3 nucleotides: TGTGCCAGCAGTTTACAGGGGCTAGGGGGTTACGAGCAGTACTTC. Amino acid sequence: CASSLQGLGGYEQYF.

The gene calls are TRBV7-8 and TRBJ2-3, with TRBD2 identical over 10 bases. Germline V gene data show CDR1 as SGHVS and CDR2 as FQNEAQ. V lost 5 bases, J lost 1 base, and 6 bases stayed unmatched. This CDR3 is built from 16 residues. The CDR3 bases are TGTGCCAGCAGCCTGTGGACTAGCGGTCGCACAGATACGCAGTATTTT. It is translated as CASSLWTSGRTDTQYF.

V is TRBV6-1 and J is TRBJ1-5; tentative D call: TRBD1 (6 bases). Looked up from germline, CDR1 is MNHNS and CDR2 is SASEGT. The V end was cut by 5 bases, the J end by 5 bases, with 13 bases between. This CDR3 spans 14 amino acids. DNA of the CDR3: TGTGCCAGCAGTCCCCTAGGGGGGGATCAGCCCCAGCATTTT. The encoded protein is CASSPLGGDQPQHF.

This sequence joins TRBV29-1 and TRBJ2-3, with TRBD2 as a possible D gene (6 bases). Germline V gene lookup returns CDR1 SQVTM and CDR2 ANQGSEA. Trimming removed 0 bases at V and 2 bases at J, with 15 bases between. CDR3 length: 16 amino acids. Here the CDR3 reads CSVEDWRDRATDTQYF. The CDR3 DNA is TGCAGCGTTGAAGATTGGCGGGATAGGGCCACAGATACGCAGTATTTT.

The rearrangement links TRBV7-6 to TRBJ2-1; 9 bases fit TRBD1. J was trimmed by 5 bases and V by 1 base; bases with no gene match: 6. Germline V CDR1 and CDR2: SGHVS, FNYEAQ. The CDR3 has 16 amino acids. DNA of the CDR3: TGTGCCAGCAGCTTAGGTTGGGGACAGGGTCACAATGAGCAGTTCTTC. Protein product: CASSLGWGQGHNEQFF.

This chain links TRBV28 with TRBJ2-2; TRBD2 agrees at 9 bases. V lost 6 bases to trimming and J lost 6 bases; unmatched junction nucleotides: 8. Germline assignment: CDR1 MDHEN and CDR2 SYDVKM. This CDR3 has 15 residues. The CDR3: CASRPSGRIPGELFF. DNA of the CDR3: TGTGCCAGCAGGCCGAGCGGGAGGATCCCCGGGGAGCTGTTTTTT.

The gene calls are TRBV27 and TRBJ1-4; 7 nucleotides line up with TRBD1. This CDR3 comprises 16 residues. With 2 bases clipped from V and 8 bases from J, the junction kept 11 bases outside the gene matches. CDR1 is MNHEY and CDR2 is SMNVEV in the germline V gene (reference sequence). Written as DNA, the CDR3 is TGTGCCAGCAGTTTAGCTTACGACAGGGTTCGGGAAAAACTGTTTTTT. Its protein product is CASSLAYDRVREKLFF.

This chain connects TRBV7-9 to TRBJ2-7, with 7 bases aligning to TRBD2. Germline trimming cut 5 bases from V and 3 bases from J; bases unmatched to any gene: 7. Germline CDR1 reads SEHNR; CDR2 reads FQNEAQ (reference sequence). The CDR3 is 14 residues long. CDR3 amino acids: CASSRGLESYEQYF. The CDR3 coding sequence is TGTGCCAGCAGCCGTGGACTAGAAAGCTACGAGCAGTACTTC.

There are a few counts of this clone. This rearrangement joins TRBV18 to TRBJ1-1; the D gene is possibly TRBD1 (5 bases). The CDR3 covers 13 residues. Deletions cut 6 bases from V and 0 bases from J, with 8 bases between. The germline V gene has CDR1 KGHSH and CDR2 LQKENI. The CDR3 DNA follows: TGTGCCAGCTCCGGGGGTTTGAACACTGAAGCTTTCTTT. Translating it yields CASSGGLNTEAFF.

This chain links TRBV11-2 with TRBJ2-1, with a possible D match to TRBD2 (5 bases). This CDR3 is built from 13 residues. Trimming took off 5 bases at V and 8 bases at J, with 13 bases between the two ends. Germline V gene data show CDR1 as SGHAT and CDR2 as FQNNGV. In nucleotides, the CDR3 is TGTGCCAGCAGCCCAGGAGAGGGCGATGAGCAGTTCTTC. It is translated as CASSPGEGDEQFF.

The rearrangement joins TRBV7-9 to TRBJ2-7, with D uncertain. The V and J ends lost 4 bases and 4 bases respectively, with 14 bases between them. CDR1 SEHNR and CDR2 FQNEAQ come from the germline V gene (reference sequence). CDR3 length: 14 amino acids. The CDR3 DNA reads TGTGCCAGCAGCTCGATCACAGACCTTTACGAGCAGTACTTC. Its translation is CASSSITDLYEQYF.

This clone was observed once. The V gene is TRBV30, the J gene TRBJ2-6; 8 nucleotides align to TRBD1. There are 16 residues in the CDR3. Looked up from germline, CDR1 is GTSNPN and CDR2 is SVGIG (reference sequence). J was trimmed by 1 base and V by 4 bases; bases with no gene match: 6. The CDR3 region has the DNA TGTGCCTGGATATGGCAGGGGGCATCTGGGGCCAACGTCCTGACTTTC. Translation gives CAWIWQGASGANVLTF.

The J gene is TRBJ2-1, the V gene TRBV7-8; D unclear. The CDR3 extends over 14 amino acids. V was trimmed by 2 bases and J by 5 bases, leaving 10 bases between them. The germline gives CDR1 SGHVS, CDR2 FQNEAQ. The CDR3 loop reads CASSLTWANNEQFF. CDR3 DNA: TGTGCCAGCAGCTTAACTTGGGCTAACAATGAGCAGTTCTTC.

The chain has TRBV6-5 and TRBJ2-1; 10 bases match TRBD1. From germline, CDR1 is MNHEY and CDR2 SVGAGI. CDR3 length equals 14 residues. V shed 2 bases, J shed 8 bases, and the junction held 3 bases outside the gene matches. The CDR3 spells CASSYGDRGYEQFF. Here the CDR3 DNA reads TGTGCCAGCAGTTACGGGGACAGGGGCTATGAGCAGTTCTTC.

The J gene is TRBJ2-1, the V gene TRBV7-8, with TRBD2 matching over 11 bases. In germline, CDR1 is SGHVS, CDR2 FQNEAQ. V gave up 5 bases and J gave up 2 bases; unmatched junction bases: 11. The CDR3 length is 18 residues. CDR3 DNA: TGTGCCAGCAGCGTAGGACTAGCGGGCGCTTTTACCTACAATGAGCAGTTCTTC. Amino acid sequence: CASSVGLAGAFTYNEQFF. The variable domain in full, completed from reference TRBV7-8 and TRBJ2-1, reads GAGVSQSPRYKVAKRGQDVALRCDPISGHVSLFWYQQALGQGPEFLTYFQNEAQLDKSGLPSDRFFAERPEGSVSTLKIQRTQQEDSAVYLCASSVGLAGAFTYNEQFFGPGTRLTVL.

The chain has TRBV15 and TRBJ1-3; D gene uncertain. Trimming took 3 bases from V and 0 from J, leaving 6 bases between them. From germline, CDR1 is LNHNV and CDR2 YYDKDF (reference sequence). This CDR3 contains 14 residues. CDR3 nucleotide sequence: TGTGCCACCAGCAGTGACAACTCTGGAAACACCATATATTTT. Translation gives CATSSDNSGNTIYF.

The gene calls are TRBV28 and TRBJ2-7, with D perhaps matching TRBD2 (7 bases). V dropped 3 bases and J dropped 5 bases, with 11 bases sitting between them. Germline lookup yields CDR1 MDHEN and CDR2 SYDVKM. CDR3 length equals 13 residues. As DNA, the CDR3 is TGTGCCAGCAGTTTGCAGGGGAGGGACGAGCAGTACTTC. The encoded protein is CASSLQGRDEQYF. Based on the CDR3 plus reference TRBV28 and TRBJ2-7, the full variable domain is DVKVTQSSRYLVKRTGEKVFLECVQDMDHENMFWYRQDPGLGLRLIYFSYDVKMKEKGDIPEGYSVSREKKERFSLILESASTNQTSMYLCASSLQGRDEQYFGPGTRLTVT.

This chain uses TRBV5-4 with TRBJ2-5; 7 nucleotides match TRBD2. Trimming at V came to 4 bases and at J to 2 bases, leaving 11 bases not matched to a gene. Germline V gene sequence: CDR1 SGHNT, CDR2 YYREEE (reference sequence). This CDR3 is 16 amino acids long. CDR3 sequence: CASSPAGDYLQETQYF. The CDR3 DNA reads as TGTGCCAGCAGCCCCGCCGGGGACTACTTACAAGAGACCCAGTACTTC.

This clone was seen more than once but under ten times. V and J are TRBV6-5 and TRBJ1-6; D is possibly TRBD1 (5 bases). The germline V and J ends were trimmed by 2 bases and 5 bases, with 7 bases remaining between them. This CDR3 comprises 14 residues. From germline, CDR1 is MNHEY and CDR2 SVGAGI. In DNA form, the CDR3 reads TGTGCCAGCAGTTACGGGGGGAATAATTCACCCCTCCACTTT. Its protein product is CASSYGGNNSPLHF.

As for this clone: The junction and the germline gene differ at one end; a read error may be behind it. The CDR3 DNA is TGTGCCAGCAGTAACTCAATAAGCGGCACTGAAGCTTTCTTT. Translating gives CASSNSISGTEAFF. The chain recombines TRBV6-4 with TRBJ1-1; D ambiguous. From germline, CDR1 is MRHNA and CDR2 SNTAGT. The CDR3 contains 14 residues.